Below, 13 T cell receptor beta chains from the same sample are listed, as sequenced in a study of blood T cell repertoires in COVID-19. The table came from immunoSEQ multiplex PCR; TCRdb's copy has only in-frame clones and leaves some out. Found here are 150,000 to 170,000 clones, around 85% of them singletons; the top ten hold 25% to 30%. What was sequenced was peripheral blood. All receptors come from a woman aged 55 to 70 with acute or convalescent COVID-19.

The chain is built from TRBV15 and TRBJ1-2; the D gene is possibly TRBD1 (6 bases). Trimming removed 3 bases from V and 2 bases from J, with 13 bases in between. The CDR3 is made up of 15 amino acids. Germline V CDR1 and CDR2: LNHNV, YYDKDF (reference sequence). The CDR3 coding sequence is TGTGCCACCAGCAGGGTAGACAGGAACAACTATGGCTACACCTTC. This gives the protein CATSRVDRNNYGYTF.

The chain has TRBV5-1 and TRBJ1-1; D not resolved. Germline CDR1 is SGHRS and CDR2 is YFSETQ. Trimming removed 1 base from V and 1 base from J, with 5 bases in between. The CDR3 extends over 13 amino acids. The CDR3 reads CASSLRSNTEAFF. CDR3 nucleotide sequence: TGCGCCAGCAGCTTGCGGTCGAACACTGAAGCTTTCTTT.

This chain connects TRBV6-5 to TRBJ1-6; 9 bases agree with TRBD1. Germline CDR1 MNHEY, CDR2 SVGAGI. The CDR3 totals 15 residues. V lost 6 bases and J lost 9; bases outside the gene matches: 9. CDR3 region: CASSSSGQGFSPLHF. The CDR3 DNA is TGTGCCAGCAGCAGCTCGGGACAGGGATTTTCACCCCTCCACTTT.

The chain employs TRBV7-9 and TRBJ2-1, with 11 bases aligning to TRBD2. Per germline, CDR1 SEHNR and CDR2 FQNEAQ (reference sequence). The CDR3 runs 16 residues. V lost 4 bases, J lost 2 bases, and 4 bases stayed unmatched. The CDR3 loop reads CASSSGTSGAYNEQFF. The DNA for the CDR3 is TGTGCCAGCAGCTCGGGGACTAGCGGAGCCTACAATGAGCAGTTCTTC. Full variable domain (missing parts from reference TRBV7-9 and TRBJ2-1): DTGVSQNPRHKITKRGQNVTFRCDPISEHNRLYWYRQTLGQGPEFLTYFQNEAQLEKSRLLSDRFSAERPKGSFSTLEIQRTEQGDSAMYLCASSSGTSGAYNEQFFGPGTRLTVL.

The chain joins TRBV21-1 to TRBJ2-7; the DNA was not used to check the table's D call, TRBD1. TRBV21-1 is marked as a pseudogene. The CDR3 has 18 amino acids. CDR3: CASSKCRERQGTTYEQYF. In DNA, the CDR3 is TGTGCCAGCAGCAAATGTCGGGAGCGACAGGGGACAACCTACGAGCAGTACTTC.

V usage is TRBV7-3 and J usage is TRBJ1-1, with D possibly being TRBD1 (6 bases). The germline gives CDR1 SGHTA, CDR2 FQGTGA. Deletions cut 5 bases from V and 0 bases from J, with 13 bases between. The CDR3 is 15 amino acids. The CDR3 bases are TGTGCCAGCAGCGAGCAGGGGAGGGTGAACACTGAAGCTTTCTTT. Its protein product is CASSEQGRVNTEAFF.

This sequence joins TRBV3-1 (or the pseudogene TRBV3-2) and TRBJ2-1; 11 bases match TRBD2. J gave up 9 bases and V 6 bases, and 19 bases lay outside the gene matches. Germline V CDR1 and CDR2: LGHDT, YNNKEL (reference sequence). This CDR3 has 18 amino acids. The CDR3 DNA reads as TGTGCCAGCAGTCCACTAAACTTAGCGGGGGGGCCATTAGGTGAGCAGTTCTTC. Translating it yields CASSPLNLAGGPLGEQFF.

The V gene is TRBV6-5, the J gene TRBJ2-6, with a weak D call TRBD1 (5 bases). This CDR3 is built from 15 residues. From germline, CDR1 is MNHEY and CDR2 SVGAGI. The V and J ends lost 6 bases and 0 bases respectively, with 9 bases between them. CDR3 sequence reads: CASSGQNSGANVLTF. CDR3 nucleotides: TGTGCCAGCAGCGGACAAAACTCTGGGGCCAACGTCCTGACTTTC.

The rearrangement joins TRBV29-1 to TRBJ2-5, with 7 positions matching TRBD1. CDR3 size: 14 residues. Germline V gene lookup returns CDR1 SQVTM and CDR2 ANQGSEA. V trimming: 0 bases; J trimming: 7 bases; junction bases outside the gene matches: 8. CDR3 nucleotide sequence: TGCAGCGTTGAAGAGGACAGGTATCCGGGGACCCAGTACTTC. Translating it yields CSVEEDRYPGTQYF. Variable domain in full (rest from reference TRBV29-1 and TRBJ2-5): SAVISQKPSRDICQRGTSLTIQCQVDSQVTMMFWYRQQPGQSLTLIATANQGSEATYESGFVIDKFPISRPNLTFSTLTVSNMSPEDSSIYLCSVEEDRYPGTQYFGPGTRLLVL.

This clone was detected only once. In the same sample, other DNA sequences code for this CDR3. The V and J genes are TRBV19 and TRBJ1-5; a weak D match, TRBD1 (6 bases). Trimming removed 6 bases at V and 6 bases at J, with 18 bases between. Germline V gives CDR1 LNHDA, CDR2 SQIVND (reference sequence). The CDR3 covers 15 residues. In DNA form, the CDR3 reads TGTGCCAGTAGGCCGGGGGGGGGCCGGGGTCAGCCCCAGCATTTT. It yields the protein CASRPGGGRGQPQHF.

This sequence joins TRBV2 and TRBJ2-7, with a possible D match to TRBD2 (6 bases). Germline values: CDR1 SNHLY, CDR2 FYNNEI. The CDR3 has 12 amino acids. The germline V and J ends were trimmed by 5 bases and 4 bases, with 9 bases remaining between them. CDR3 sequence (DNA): TGTGCCAGCAGTCGGGACTGGTACGAGCAGTACGTC. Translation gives CASSRDWYEQYV.

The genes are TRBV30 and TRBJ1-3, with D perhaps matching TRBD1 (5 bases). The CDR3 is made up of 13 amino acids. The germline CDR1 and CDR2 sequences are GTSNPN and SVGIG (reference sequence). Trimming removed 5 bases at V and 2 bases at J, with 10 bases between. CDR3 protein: CAWRLDTGNTIYF. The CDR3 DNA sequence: TGTGCCTGGCGTTTGGACACTGGAAACACCATATATTTT. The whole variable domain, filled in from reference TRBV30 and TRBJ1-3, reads SQTIHQWPATLVQPVGSPLSLECTVEGTSNPNLYWYRQAAGRGLQLLFYSVGIGQISSEVPQNLSASRPQDRQFILSSKKLLLSDSGFYLCAWRLDTGNTIYFGEGSWLTVV.

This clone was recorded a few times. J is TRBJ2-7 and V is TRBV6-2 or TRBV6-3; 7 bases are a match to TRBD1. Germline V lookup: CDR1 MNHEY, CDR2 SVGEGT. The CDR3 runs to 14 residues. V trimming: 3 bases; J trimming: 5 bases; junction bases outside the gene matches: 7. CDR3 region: CASSYRSQGNEQYV. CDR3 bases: TGTGCCAGCAGTTATCGGTCACAGGGGAACGAGCAGTACGTC.